These 30 T cell receptor beta chains were all obtained from the same sample, sequenced in a study of T cell repertoires in cytomegalovirus infection. From the reads, TCRdb called clonotypes with MiXCR, one entry per CDR3 protein. This sample has about 770,000 distinct CDR3 sequences, with about 27% found just once. These receptors have no known antigen. The source was cultured CD8+ T cells from PBMCs, collected from culture after CMV antigen stimulation. The receptors shown here come from a human donor in good health (CMV status not recorded). Some clones in this sample may be carry-over from other donors' samples.

This chain joins TRBV4-1 and TRBJ1-1, with D maybe TRBD1 (5 bases). The germline V and J ends were trimmed by 3 bases and 6 bases, with 20 bases remaining between them. The CDR3 has 16 amino acids. Germline values: CDR1 MGHRA, CDR2 YSYEKL. Here the CDR3 reads CASSHIGRGEFAEAFF. In DNA form, the CDR3 reads TGCGCCAGCAGCCATATCGGGCGGGGCGAGTTCGCTGAAGCTTTCTTT.

The V and J genes are TRBV12-3 or TRBV12-4 and TRBJ1-2; 7 bases line up with TRBD1. Losses at the gene ends were 5 bases for V and 7 bases for J; bases not matched to a gene: 10. The CDR3 covers 14 residues. Written as DNA, the CDR3 is TGTGCCAGCAGTCCAGGGGGGTCCTCGGGTGGCTACACCTTC. Residues: CASSPGGSSGGYTF.

J is TRBJ1-5 and V is TRBV12-3 or TRBV12-4; D gene unclear. Trimming stripped 1 base from V and 3 bases from J, with 22 bases between. This CDR3 is 19 amino acids long. The CDR3 reads CASSLVIPQSPIFNQPQHF. For the CDR3, the DNA is TGTGCCAGCAGTTTAGTGATCCCCCAGAGCCCCATCTTCAATCAGCCCCAGCATTTT.

The chain is built from TRBV29-1 and TRBJ2-1; TRBD1 aligns across 7 bases. With V trimmed by 3 bases and J by 4 bases, 6 bases remained unmatched. In germline, CDR1 is SQVTM, CDR2 ANQGSEA. There are 14 residues in the CDR3. As DNA, the CDR3 is TGCAGCGTTGATCACAGGGGCCTATACAATGAGCAGTTCTTC. Protein product: CSVDHRGLYNEQFF.

The chain uses TRBV6-2 or TRBV6-3 and TRBJ1-4; D gene uncertain. The CDR3 is 13 residues long. Trimming left V 8 bases short and J 6 bases short, with 13 bases between. CDR1 and CDR2 (germline): MNHEY, SVGEGT. The CDR3 spells CASSVQNDEKLFF. In DNA form, the CDR3 reads TGTGCCAGCTCAGTACAGAATGATGAAAAACTGTTTTTT.

The chain has TRBV7-9 and TRBJ2-7, with a possible D match to TRBD2 (6 bases). Germline assignment: CDR1 SEHNR and CDR2 FQNEAQ (reference sequence). The CDR3 consists of 13 residues. The ends were cut back, 5 bases at V and 4 bases at J, with 12 bases in the middle. This CDR3 reads CASSLPGRYEQYF. CDR3 nucleotides: TGTGCCAGCAGCCTACCGGGGAGGTACGAGCAGTACTTC.

On this clonotype: The final CDR3 position lacks the conserved phenylalanine or tryptophan, pointing to a likely read error. The DNA is left out, because the CDR3 cannot be placed on it with certainty; the CDR3 is given as TCRdb lists it. The J gene is TRBJ1-6, the V gene TRBV27; no check of the table's D call, TRBD1, against the DNA was made. Including both end residues, the CDR3 is 14 amino acids long. In germline, CDR1 is MNHEY, CDR2 SMNVEV (reference sequence). The chain's CDR3 is CASRPGQGGSPVHV.

The chain recombines TRBV29-1 with TRBJ2-1; TRBD2 matches at 8 bases. The CDR3 runs 17 residues. Per the germline V gene, CDR1 is SQVTM and CDR2 is ANQGSEA. The J segment lost 2 bases and the V segment lost 0 bases, leaving 9 bases of the junction unmatched. This chain's CDR3 is CSVEDQGSGEAYNEQFF. CDR3 coding DNA: TGCAGCGTTGAAGATCAAGGTAGCGGGGAGGCCTACAATGAGCAGTTCTTC.

The V call is TRBV29-1, the J call TRBJ2-7; 7 bases are a match to TRBD1. CDR3 length equals 13 residues. Germline-derived CDR1 and CDR2 are SQVTM and ANQGSEA. Trimming took 2 bases from V and 7 from J; bases not matched to a gene: 8. Written as DNA, the CDR3 is TGCAGCGTTGAACGGGACAGCCCCTTGGAGCAGTACTTC. This translates into CSVERDSPLEQYF.

This clonotype was observed a few times. The J gene is TRBJ2-6, the V gene TRBV25-1; the D gene is possibly TRBD1 (6 bases). V was trimmed by 3 bases and J by 3 bases, leaving 9 bases between them. Per germline, CDR1 MGHDK and CDR2 SYGVNS. The CDR3 runs 15 residues. The CDR3 bases are TGTGCCAGCAGTGATCAGGGGAGTGGGGCCAACGTCCTGACTTTC. Amino acids: CASSDQGSGANVLTF.

The chain links TRBV2 to TRBJ2-2; D is perhaps TRBD1 or TRBD2 (6 bases each). The CDR3 is 14 amino acids. Trimming stripped 2 bases from V and 4 bases from J, with 8 bases between. Germline V gene lookup returns CDR1 SNHLY and CDR2 FYNNEI. The CDR3 reads CASSERGLTGELFF. The CDR3 coding sequence is TGTGCCAGCAGTGAACGGGGGCTCACCGGGGAGCTGTTTTTT.

This chain uses TRBV6-1 with TRBJ2-5; D uncertain. CDR3 length equals 14 residues. Trimming removed 4 bases at V and 5 bases at J, with 14 bases between. The V gene's germline CDR1 is MNHNS and CDR2 SASEGT. In DNA, the CDR3 is TGTGCCAGCAGTGGAATCGGCCAGGCGGAGACCCAGTACTTC. It encodes CASSGIGQAETQYF.

Regarding this clonotype: One end of the junction is discordant with germline, which a read error may explain. The chain couples TRBV9 to TRBJ2-1; 7 nucleotides line up with TRBD2. This CDR3 spans 15 amino acids. The germline V gene encodes CDR1 SGDLS and CDR2 YYNGEE. The CDR3: CASSPHSGAYNEQIF. The CDR3 DNA is TGTGCCAGCAGCCCTCACAGCGGGGCCTACAATGAGCAGATCTTC.

This clonotype was detected only a few times. The chain links TRBV7-6 to TRBJ2-5; 11 bases are a match to TRBD1. CDR1 SGHVS and CDR2 FNYEAQ come from the germline V gene. J was trimmed by 5 bases and V by 2 bases; bases with no gene match: 7. The CDR3 covers 16 residues. The CDR3: CASSLLGQGAVETQYF. As DNA, the CDR3 is TGTGCCAGCAGCTTACTCGGACAGGGGGCTGTTGAGACCCAGTACTTC.

This clonotype was counted a few times. The genes are TRBV6-1 and TRBJ1-5; D is ambiguous. Trimming took off 6 bases at V and 0 bases at J, with 12 bases between the two ends. The CDR3 length is 15 residues. Per germline, CDR1 MNHNS and CDR2 SASEGT. In DNA, the CDR3 is TGTGCCAGCAGAGGTAGGGAGAATAGCAATCAGCCCCAGCATTTT. This codes for CASRGRENSNQPQHF.

This chain links TRBV19 with TRBJ1-1, with 7 bases fitting TRBD1. Germline values: CDR1 LNHDA, CDR2 SQIVND (reference sequence). The CDR3 spans 15 residues. The V segment lost 3 bases and the J segment 1 base; nucleotides outside the gene matches: 5. The CDR3 nucleotides read TGTGCCAGTAGTATGCGACAGGGAGAGAACACTGAAGCTTTCTTT. It encodes CASSMRQGENTEAFF.

The chain links TRBV6-2 or TRBV6-3 to TRBJ1-6; D is perhaps TRBD1 (5 bases). The length of the CDR3 is 18 residues. V was pared by 2 bases and J by 6 bases, with 20 bases between. The V gene's germline CDR1 is MNHEY and CDR2 SVGEGT. This CDR3 reads CASSYPYPRRGINSPLHF. The DNA for the CDR3 is TGTGCCAGCAGTTACCCGTACCCCCGGCGGGGGATTAATTCACCCCTCCACTTT.

The gene calls are TRBV6-5 and TRBJ1-1; no clear D. Germline CDR1 reads MNHEY; CDR2 reads SVGAGI. The CDR3 sequence is 15 residues long. The V and J ends lost 0 bases and 5 bases respectively, with 13 bases between them. The CDR3 spells CASSYSKSGMTEAFF. DNA for the CDR3: TGTGCCAGCAGTTACTCGAAGTCGGGGATGACTGAAGCTTTCTTT.

The chain carries TRBV7-9 and TRBJ2-6, with D possibly matching TRBD1 (6 bases). Germline V gives CDR1 SEHNR, CDR2 FQNEAQ (reference sequence). The CDR3 is 15 amino acids. V gave up 4 bases and J gave up 3 bases, with 10 bases separating them. CDR3 residues: CASSSSGVGANVLTF. In DNA form, the CDR3 reads TGTGCCAGCAGCTCCTCAGGGGTTGGGGCCAACGTCCTGACTTTC.

The chain couples TRBV6-6 to TRBJ2-7; D possibly uses TRBD1 or TRBD2 (5 bases each). Germline V gene data show CDR1 as MNHNY and CDR2 as SVGAGI (reference sequence). Trimming pared 0 bases from V and 7 bases from J, leaving 10 bases between. There are 13 residues in the CDR3. This CDR3 reads CASSYSGEREQYV. In nucleotides, the CDR3 is TGTGCCAGCAGTTACTCGGGGGAACGGGAGCAGTACGTC.

The rearrangement links TRBV25-1 to TRBJ2-7; TRBD1 matches 7 bases. CDR3 length: 16 amino acids. Germline assignment: CDR1 MGHDK and CDR2 SYGVNS. V trimming: 3 bases; J trimming: 6 bases; junction bases outside the gene matches: 14. The CDR3 DNA reads as TGTGCCAGCAGTGAGTTAACGGGGCAGGGGGTCCGCGAGCAGTACTTC. It is translated as CASSELTGQGVREQYF.

This clonotype was found a few times. This rearrangement joins TRBV27 to TRBJ1-1; D gene uncertain. This CDR3 has 14 residues. V was pared by 2 bases and J by 1 base, with 8 bases between. CDR1 and CDR2 (germline): MNHEY, SMNVEV (reference sequence). For the CDR3, the DNA is TGTGCCAGCAGTTTAACGGTCTGGAACACTGAAGCTTTCTTT. Translation: CASSLTVWNTEAFF.

This clonotype occurred many times. The V call is TRBV7-8, the J call TRBJ1-1, with D unresolved. This CDR3 has 16 residues. The V end lost 2 bases, the J end lost 1 base, and 14 bases lay between the germline ends. Germline V gene sequence: CDR1 SGHVS, CDR2 FQNEAQ. The CDR3 region is CASSLTPETTNTEAFF. CDR3 in DNA: TGTGCCAGCAGCTTAACCCCCGAGACAACGAACACTGAAGCTTTCTTT. Based on the CDR3 plus reference TRBV7-8 and TRBJ1-1, the full variable domain is GAGVSQSPRYKVAKRGQDVALRCDPISGHVSLFWYQQALGQGPEFLTYFQNEAQLDKSGLPSDRFFAERPEGSVSTLKIQRTQQEDSAVYLCASSLTPETTNTEAFFGQGTRLTVV.

The sample holds many counts of this clonotype. This chain's CDR3 is CASSVPTEAGSTGELFF. CDR3 DNA: TGTGCCAGCAGCGTCCCAACCGAGGCTGGAAGCACCGGGGAGCTGTTTTTT. The chain uses TRBV9 and TRBJ2-2; D is unresolved. Germline CDR1 SGDLS, CDR2 YYNGEE. The CDR3 loop spans 17 amino acids. Trimming pared 2 bases from V and 4 bases from J, leaving 18 bases between.

This clonotype was counted at least ten times. The chain recombines TRBV7-9 with TRBJ1-2; D is unresolved. Germline values: CDR1 SEHNR, CDR2 FQNEAQ (reference sequence). This CDR3 contains 14 residues. V gave up 3 bases and J gave up 3 bases, with 11 bases separating them. The CDR3: CASSLRLEDYGYTF. CDR3 nucleotides: TGTGCCAGCAGCTTGAGGCTGGAGGACTATGGCTACACCTTC.

The table lists this clonotype with a few counts. The chain recombines TRBV12-3 or TRBV12-4 with TRBJ1-4, with D perhaps matching TRBD1 (5 bases). Between the trimmed V and J ends, which lost 4 bases and 13 bases, there was a span of 19 bases. The CDR3 is 14 residues long. The CDR3 loop reads CASSSRDGLERLFF. Written as DNA, the CDR3 is TGTGCCAGCAGTTCCCGGGACGGCCTCGAGAGACTGTTTTTT.

In regard to this clonotype: The germline gene is not matched at one end of the junction; a read error may be the cause. The chain joins TRBV5-5 to TRBJ2-6; TRBD1 aligns across 8 bases. Germline values: CDR1 SGHKS, CDR2 YYEKEE (reference sequence). This CDR3 contains 17 residues. CDR3 residues: CASISTGAISGANVLTF. The DNA of the CDR3 is TGTGCCAGCATCTCGACAGGGGCAATCTCTGGGGCCAATGTCCTGACTTTC. The full variable domain, rest sourced from reference TRBV5-5 and TRBJ2-6, is DAGVTQSPTHLIKTRGQQVTLRCSPISGHKSVSWYQQVLGQGPQFIFQYYEKEERGRGNFPDRFSARQFPNYSSELNVNALLLGDSALYLCASISTGAISGANVLTFGAGSRLTVL.

This sequence joins TRBV28 and TRBJ1-5; D is perhaps TRBD1 (5 bases). The CDR3 runs 13 residues. Looked up from germline, CDR1 is MDHEN and CDR2 is SYDVKM. The germline V and J ends were trimmed by 6 bases and 1 base, with 7 bases remaining between them. The CDR3 region is CASRPGSNQPQHF. Here the CDR3 DNA reads TGTGCCAGCAGGCCAGGGAGCAATCAGCCCCAGCATTTT.

This clonotype showed up many times. The genes are TRBV7-4 and TRBJ2-1, with 8 bases fitting TRBD2. The V segment lost 4 bases and the J segment 3 bases; nucleotides outside the gene matches: 2. Germline V gene lookup returns CDR1 SGHVT and CDR2 SQSDAQ. The CDR3 is made up of 14 amino acids. CDR3 coding DNA: TGTGCCAGCAGCTATAGCGGGGACTACAATGAGCAGTTCTTC. Translation: CASSYSGDYNEQFF.

This clonotype was picked up a small number of times. The chain is built from TRBV6-6 and TRBJ1-3; D is ambiguous. Per the germline V gene, CDR1 is MNHNY and CDR2 is SVGAGI (reference sequence). V was shortened by 0 bases and J by 1 base, with 10 bases between the two germline ends. The CDR3 consists of 16 residues. The CDR3 bases are TGTGCCAGCAGTTACTCACCTCCCTTGTCTGGAAACACCATATATTTT. This codes for CASSYSPPLSGNTIYF.